This TCR beta chain originates from a study of molecular identifiers for immune sequencing clone quantification. Germline values: CDR1 LGHNA, CDR2 YSLEER. With 0 bases removed from V and 6 bases from J, the gap between germline ends came to 14 bases. CDR3 length: 16 amino acids. From the PCR reads, TCRdb called clonotypes with MiXCR, one entry per CDR3 protein. The data show about 640,000 distinct CDR3 sequences, 20% seen once. Construction of naive CD8 libraries employed roughly 18,000 to 1,100,000 sorted cells together with 10%, 30% or 50% RNA. The chain carries TRBV4-3 and TRBJ2-2, with D unclear. This receptor was identified in a human donor in good health. Some libraries in this study had Jurkat cell RNA spiked in. The specimen sequenced was naive CD8+ T cells from blood, with Jurkat cell RNA spiked in. Subset meaning: FACS-sorted CD8+CD4-CCR7+CD45RA+ naive T cells. CDR3 in amino acids: CASSQDYMSWSGELFF. Here the CDR3 DNA reads TGCGCCAGCAGCCAAGATTATATGTCCTGGTCCGGGGAGCTGTTTTTT.